Presented here are 30 T cell receptor beta chains from one specimen sequenced in a study of T-cell reconstitution after alpha-beta-depleted transplantation in children. During its preparation, the TCRbeta library received unique molecular identifiers. TCRdb ran MiXCR on the PCR reads and lists one entry per CDR3 protein. Counted here are about 610,000 distinct CDR3 sequences, roughly a tenth occurring once; the ten biggest clones make up approximately 4.1%. This material consisted of PBMCs from the stem cell graft donor, taken from the stem cell graft. The source of these receptors is a human donor who donated a stem cell graft to a child with acute myeloid leukemia.

The V gene is TRBV12-3 or TRBV12-4, the J gene TRBJ2-3; tentatively, D is TRBD2 (7 bases). V lost 3 bases, J lost 4 bases, and 14 bases lay in between. The CDR3 spans 15 residues. The CDR3: CASSFRRGRADTQYF. For the CDR3, the DNA is TGTGCCAGCAGTTTTCGGCGGGGGCGGGCAGATACGCAGTATTTT.

This clonotype was seen repeatedly, ten times or more. The chain links TRBV28 to TRBJ2-7; D is possibly TRBD1 (6 bases). The CDR3 loop spans 15 amino acids. Trimming removed 6 bases at V and 3 bases at J, with 18 bases between. Germline CDR1 is MDHEN and CDR2 is SYDVKM. The CDR3 nucleotides are TGTGCCAGCAGCCCGATCCGGGACACCCACTACGAGCAGTACTTC. Protein: CASSPIRDTHYEQYF.

This clonotype was detected many times. The genes are TRBV11-2 and TRBJ2-5; TRBD1 is a possible D gene (6 bases). The CDR3 length is 14 residues. Germline V gene lookup returns CDR1 SGHAT and CDR2 FQNNGV. Deletions cut 5 bases from V and 5 bases from J, with 15 bases between. CDR3 nucleotides: TGTGCCAGCAGCCGAAGGACAGTCGGGGAGACCCAGTACTTC. Translating gives CASSRRTVGETQYF. Full variable domain (remainder filled in from reference TRBV11-2 and TRBJ2-5): EAGVAQSPRYKIIEKRQSVAFWCNPISGHATLYWYQQILGQGPKLLIQFQNNGVVDDSQLPKDRFSAERLKGVDSTLKIQPAKLEDSAVYLCASSRRTVGETQYFGPGTRLLVL.

The gene calls are TRBV3-1 and TRBJ2-7; D not resolved. Looked up from germline, CDR1 is LGHDT and CDR2 is YNNKEL (reference sequence). CDR3 length: 14 residues. Trimming cost V 0 bases and J 5 bases, with 11 bases left between them. CDR3 amino acids: CASSQDGVLDEQYF. The CDR3 nucleotides are TGTGCCAGCAGCCAAGATGGAGTGCTGGACGAGCAGTACTTC.

The sample holds a few counts of this clonotype. The rearrangement uses TRBV24-1 and TRBJ2-2; TRBD2 aligns across 10 bases. The CDR3 length is 17 residues. In germline, CDR1 is KGHDR, CDR2 SFDVKD. Losses at the gene ends were 4 bases for V and 8 bases for J; bases not matched to a gene: 12. The CDR3 DNA sequence: TGTGCCACCAGTGAGCCCGGGCTAGCGGGAGTAGAAGGGGAGCTGTTTTTT. Translating it yields CATSEPGLAGVEGELFF.

This clonotype was observed a few times. The chain joins TRBV3-1 to TRBJ2-1, with D unresolved. V lost 0 bases and J 7 bases, leaving 16 bases between the germline ends. The V gene's germline CDR1 is LGHDT and CDR2 YNNKEL (reference sequence). The CDR3 has 16 residues. The CDR3 reads CASSQDLWRVGNEQFF. The CDR3 bases are TGTGCCAGCAGCCAAGATCTATGGCGAGTAGGGAATGAGCAGTTCTTC.

This clonotype was observed at least ten times. V gene TRBV20-1 combines with J gene TRBJ2-2, with 7 bases aligning to TRBD2. The CDR3 extends over 15 amino acids. The ends lost 0 bases at V and 7 bases at J; junction bases unmatched: 8. Germline CDR1 is DFQATT and CDR2 is SNEGSKA (reference sequence). The CDR3 here is CSARDFQRGGGELFF. The CDR3 DNA reads as TGCAGTGCTAGAGATTTCCAGCGGGGTGGCGGGGAGCTGTTTTTT.

The J gene is TRBJ2-2, the V gene TRBV4-1; D not certain. The germline gives CDR1 MGHRA, CDR2 YSYEKL. V gave up 0 bases and J gave up 6 bases, with 11 bases separating them. The CDR3 is 15 residues long. The CDR3 protein is CASSQDRRAAGELFF. As DNA, the CDR3 is TGCGCCAGCAGCCAAGATCGACGTGCGGCCGGGGAGCTGTTTTTT.

The chain's CDR3 is CASSSKDRRNADTQYF. The DNA for the CDR3 is TGTGCCAGCAGCTCCAAGGACAGGAGGAATGCAGATACGCAGTATTTT. This sequence joins TRBV5-6 and TRBJ2-3; 7 nucleotides match TRBD1. This CDR3 is 16 amino acids long. With V trimmed by 3 bases and J by 4 bases, 11 bases remained unmatched. Germline CDR1 is SGHDT and CDR2 is YYEEEE.

This clonotype appeared a few times. This chain joins TRBV28 and TRBJ2-1; D may be TRBD1 or TRBD2 (5 bases each). The CDR3 is made up of 15 amino acids. With 2 bases removed from V and 6 bases from J, the gap between germline ends came to 14 bases. The germline gives CDR1 MDHEN, CDR2 SYDVKM. The CDR3 sequence is CASSLLDGAPNEQFF. The CDR3 DNA reads TGTGCCAGCAGTTTACTGGACGGGGCTCCCAATGAGCAGTTCTTC. The variable domain in full, completed from reference TRBV28 and TRBJ2-1, reads DVKVTQSSRYLVKRTGEKVFLECVQDMDHENMFWYRQDPGLGLRLIYFSYDVKMKEKGDIPEGYSVSREKKERFSLILESASTNQTSMYLCASSLLDGAPNEQFFGPGTRLTVL.

The genes are TRBV28 and TRBJ1-1; D call uncertain. The CDR3 spans 14 residues. Germline V gives CDR1 MDHEN, CDR2 SYDVKM. V shed 3 bases and J shed 0 bases, with 8 bases lying between them. CDR3 sequence (DNA): TGTGCCAGCAGTTTGAACAGCATGAACACTGAAGCTTTCTTT. The encoded protein is CASSLNSMNTEAFF.

Many counts were recorded for this clonotype. The V and J genes are TRBV7-2 and TRBJ2-5; perhaps TRBD2 as D (5 bases). The V end was cut by 1 base, the J end by 5 bases, with 20 bases between. Germline V gene lookup returns CDR1 SGHTA and CDR2 FQGNSA. CDR3 length: 17 residues. The CDR3 region is CASSLGAGIRAMETQYF. CDR3 in DNA: TGTGCCAGCAGCTTAGGAGCCGGGATCCGAGCGATGGAGACCCAGTACTTC.

In its sample, this clonotype was seen many times. V usage is TRBV12-3 or TRBV12-4 and J usage is TRBJ1-2; possibly TRBD1 for D (5 bases). The CDR3 extends over 12 amino acids. V was pared by 10 bases and J by 4 bases, with 13 bases between. CDR3 loop: CATLGGSYGYTF. The DNA for the CDR3 is TGTGCCACCCTTGGGGGGAGCTATGGCTACACCTTC.

This clonotype appeared a few times. V usage is TRBV7-8 and J usage is TRBJ1-2; tentatively, D is TRBD1 (6 bases). V lost 5 bases, J lost 9 bases, and 13 bases lay in between. The germline V gene encodes CDR1 SGHVS and CDR2 FQNEAQ. CDR3 length equals 12 residues. Written as DNA, the CDR3 is TGTGCCAGCAGCCCGAAGGGGGGGAGCTACACCTTC. Encoded protein: CASSPKGGSYTF. The full variable domain, rest sourced from reference TRBV7-8 and TRBJ1-2, is GAGVSQSPRYKVAKRGQDVALRCDPISGHVSLFWYQQALGQGPEFLTYFQNEAQLDKSGLPSDRFFAERPEGSVSTLKIQRTQQEDSAVYLCASSPKGGSYTFGSGTRLTVV.

This clonotype was detected only a few times. V usage is TRBV3-1 and J usage is TRBJ2-1, with D possibly TRBD2 on 6 matching bases. Trimming took off 0 bases at V and 5 bases at J, with 11 bases between the two ends. The length of the CDR3 is 15 residues. CDR1 is LGHDT, CDR2 YNNKEL, per germline (reference sequence). CDR3 in DNA: TGTGCCAGCAGCCAAGATACGGGAGCAAACAATGAGCAGTTCTTC. It translates to CASSQDTGANNEQFF.

A note on this clonotype: Being one base from a much bigger clone, this may be a read error. V and J are TRBV20-1 and TRBJ2-1; 16 bases match TRBD2. The CDR3 sequence is 19 residues long. CDR1 DFQATT and CDR2 SNEGSKA come from the germline V gene (reference sequence). The CDR3 is CCARGGGLAGGPRRNEQFF. The CDR3, as DNA: TGCTGTGCTAGAGGGGGGGGACTAGCGGGAGGGCCCCGTAGGAATGAGCAGTTCTTC.

V and J are TRBV20-1 and TRBJ2-3; D gene unclear. The V and J ends lost 0 bases and 2 bases respectively, with 12 bases between them. This CDR3 contains 15 residues. Germline V gene data show CDR1 as DFQATT and CDR2 as SNEGSKA (reference sequence). CDR3 protein: CSARDPGQLTDTQYF. CDR3 nucleotides: TGCAGTGCTAGAGATCCCGGGCAGCTCACAGATACGCAGTATTTT.

The chain employs TRBV20-1 and TRBJ1-2; D not resolved. V lost 6 bases and J lost 2, with 16 bases in between. This CDR3 has 14 amino acids. Germline values: CDR1 DFQATT, CDR2 SNEGSKA (reference sequence). Written as DNA, the CDR3 is TGCAGTGCCCGAACCCAGCCCGAGAACTATGGCTACACCTTC. This encodes CSARTQPENYGYTF.

The chain recombines TRBV29-1 with TRBJ2-1; maybe TRBD2 (5 bases). In germline, CDR1 is SQVTM, CDR2 ANQGSEA. This CDR3 has 16 amino acids. V lost 6 bases and J lost 6, with 24 bases in between. The CDR3 loop is CSVQGGLGSGINEQFF. The DNA of the CDR3 is TGCAGCGTGCAAGGCGGGCTAGGATCGGGGATCAATGAGCAGTTCTTC.

The gene calls are TRBV11-3 and TRBJ2-7; D not certain. CDR1 SGHNT and CDR2 YENEEA come from the germline V gene. The V and J ends lost 1 base and 2 bases respectively, with 12 bases between them. This CDR3 region has 15 residues. CDR3 loop: CASSLGVAAPYEQYF. In nucleotides, the CDR3 is TGTGCCAGCAGCTTAGGGGTGGCGGCCCCCTACGAGCAGTACTTC.

This clonotype was counted between two and nine times. The chain combines TRBV5-1 with TRBJ1-5; D is ambiguous. Germline lookup yields CDR1 SGHRS and CDR2 YFSETQ. Trimming cost V 0 bases and J 0 bases, with 7 bases left between them. The CDR3 covers 15 residues. CDR3 in DNA: TGCGCCAGCAGCTTGGGTTGGGGTAGCAATCAGCCCCAGCATTTT. Protein sequence: CASSLGWGSNQPQHF.

This clonotype turned up a few times. The rearrangement joins TRBV28 to TRBJ2-7, with D maybe TRBD2 (6 bases). Germline lookup yields CDR1 MDHEN and CDR2 SYDVKM. This CDR3 spans 16 amino acids. V dropped 4 bases and J dropped 7 bases, with 23 bases sitting between them. The DNA for the CDR3 is TGTGCCAGCAGTTGGGGGACTGGCTCCTGGGGAAGGGAGCAGTACTTC. It encodes CASSWGTGSWGREQYF.

This clonotype was counted only a few times. The J gene is TRBJ2-5, the V gene TRBV9, with a possible D match to TRBD1 (5 bases). Germline V lookup: CDR1 SGDLS, CDR2 YYNGEE. V lost 4 bases and J 1 base, leaving 17 bases between the germline ends. The CDR3 totals 16 residues. CDR3 residues: CASSPTAGRGQETQYF. Here the CDR3 DNA reads TGTGCCAGCAGCCCAACGGCCGGAAGGGGCCAAGAGACCCAGTACTTC.

The rearrangement links TRBV2 to TRBJ2-5; 7 bases line up with TRBD2. The CDR3 contains 13 residues. CDR1 and CDR2 (germline): SNHLY, FYNNEI. V lost 6 bases, J lost 7 bases, and 8 bases stayed unmatched. The CDR3 DNA reads TGTGCCAGCAGCGGAGGGCGGGAGTGGACCCAGTACTTC. Protein sequence: CASSGGREWTQYF.

In this sample, this clonotype turned up a few times. The V gene is TRBV20-1, the J gene TRBJ2-5; 12 positions match TRBD2. CDR1 DFQATT and CDR2 SNEGSKA come from the germline V gene (reference sequence). The CDR3 is made up of 14 amino acids. J gave up 5 bases and V 6 bases, and 7 bases lay outside the gene matches. The CDR3 DNA reads as TGCAGTGCAATACTAGCGGGAGGACTGGAGACCCAGTACTTC. This encodes CSAILAGGLETQYF.

This clonotype came up many times. This chain connects TRBV28 to TRBJ2-2; D is perhaps TRBD1 (6 bases). Per germline, CDR1 MDHEN and CDR2 SYDVKM. The CDR3 loop spans 14 amino acids. The germline V and J ends were trimmed by 6 bases and 0 bases, with 8 bases remaining between them. In nucleotides, the CDR3 is TGTGCCAGCAGGGGACAAGCGAACACCGGGGAGCTGTTTTTT. Its translation: CASRGQANTGELFF.

This clonotype was recorded many times. The V and J genes are TRBV4-2 and TRBJ1-2, with TRBD1 as a possible D gene (6 bases). There are 16 residues in the CDR3. Per germline, CDR1 LGHNA and CDR2 YNFKEQ. The germline V and J ends were trimmed by 2 bases and 3 bases, with 16 bases remaining between them. CDR3 nucleotide sequence: TGTGCCAGCAGCCAACCCCGGGGGCAGGGCTACTATGGCTACACCTTC. Translation gives CASSQPRGQGYYGYTF.

The sample holds a few counts of this clonotype. This chain links TRBV6-6 with TRBJ2-3; 8 bases are shared with TRBD2. CDR1 is MNHNY, CDR2 SVGAGI, per germline (reference sequence). J gave up 3 bases and V 8 bases, and 4 bases lay outside the gene matches. This CDR3 has 13 residues. In DNA, the CDR3 is TGTGCCAGCCTTACTAGCGGAACAGATACGCAGTATTTT. Amino acids: CASLTSGTDTQYF.

This clonotype was seen ten or more times. The rearrangement links TRBV7-3 to TRBJ2-3; D not certain. Germline assignment: CDR1 SGHTA and CDR2 FQGTGA. The CDR3 has 15 amino acids. Trimming left V 2 bases short and J 4 bases short, with 13 bases between. The CDR3 loop reads CASSLSLTISDTQYF. The CDR3 DNA follows: TGTGCCAGCAGCTTATCCCTTACCATCTCAGATACGCAGTATTTT. Supplemented by reference TRBV7-3 and TRBJ2-3, the full variable domain reads GAGVSQTPSNKVTEKGKYVELRCDPISGHTALYWYRQSLGQGPEFLIYFQGTGAADDSGLPNDRFFAVRPEGSVSTLKIQRTERGDSAVYLCASSLSLTISDTQYFGPGTRLTVL.

The V call is TRBV18, the J call TRBJ2-7, with 7 bases that match TRBD1. The length of the CDR3 is 15 residues. The germline V gene encodes CDR1 KGHSH and CDR2 LQKENI. Trimming removed 4 bases from V and 0 bases from J; junction bases left unmatched: 6. In nucleotides, the CDR3 is TGTGCCAGCTCACTCTCCGGGACAGTCTCCTACGAGCAGTACTTC. Protein: CASSLSGTVSYEQYF.